Reported below is one T cell receptor beta chain. Its specificity is unknown. These data come from a study of immune evolution from preneoplasia to lung adenocarcinoma. General study results and limits: From normal lung to invasive adenocarcinoma, top clone frequencies appeared to decrease. T cell clonality was higher in KRAS-mutant than EGFR-mutant or wild-type nodules. Clonality was highest in normal lung, lower in later-stage lesions apparently.

Patient tissue came from resections in Japan or China, 2014–2017. Measured with immunoSEQ multiplex PCR; TCRdb has only the in-frame clones, and not every one. The profile covers several thousand clones, with approximately 83% appearing a single time and 5.8% taken by the ten largest. The CDR3 sequence is 15 residues long. Trimming shortened V by 7 bases and J by 5 bases, and 20 bases separated the two germline ends. Germline V gene lookup returns CDR1 SGHTA and CDR2 FQGTGA. The sequence was collected from a person aged 65-85 years with lung adenocarcinoma. This chain uses TRBV7-3 with TRBJ1-1; D unresolved. The sequenced material came from FFPE minimally invasive lung adenocarcinoma tissue. The CDR3 spells CASTPLRIGGTEAFF. The CDR3 nucleotides read TGTGCCAGCACCCCCTTGAGGATTGGAGGGACTGAAGCTTTCTTT.